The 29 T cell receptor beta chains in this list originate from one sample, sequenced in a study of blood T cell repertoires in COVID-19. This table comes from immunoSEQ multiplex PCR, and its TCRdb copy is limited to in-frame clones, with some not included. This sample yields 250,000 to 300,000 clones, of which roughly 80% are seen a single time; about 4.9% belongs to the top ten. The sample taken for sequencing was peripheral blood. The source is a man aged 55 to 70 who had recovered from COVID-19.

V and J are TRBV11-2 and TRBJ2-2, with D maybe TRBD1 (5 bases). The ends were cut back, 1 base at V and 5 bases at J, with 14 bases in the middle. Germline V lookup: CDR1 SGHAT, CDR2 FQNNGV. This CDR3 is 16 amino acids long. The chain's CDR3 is CASSLAFQGRTGELFF. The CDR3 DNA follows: TGTGCCAGCAGCTTAGCGTTTCAGGGTCGAACCGGGGAGCTGTTTTTT. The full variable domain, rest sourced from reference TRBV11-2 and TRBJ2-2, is EAGVAQSPRYKIIEKRQSVAFWCNPISGHATLYWYQQILGQGPKLLIQFQNNGVVDDSQLPKDRFSAERLKGVDSTLKIQPAKLEDSAVYLCASSLAFQGRTGELFFGEGSRLTVL.

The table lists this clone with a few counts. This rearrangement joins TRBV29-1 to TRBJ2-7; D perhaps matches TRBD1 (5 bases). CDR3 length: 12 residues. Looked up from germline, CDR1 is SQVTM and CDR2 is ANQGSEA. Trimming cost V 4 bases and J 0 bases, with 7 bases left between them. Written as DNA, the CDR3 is TGCAGCGTTGCGGACACCTCCTACGAGCAGTACTTC. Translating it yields CSVADTSYEQYF.

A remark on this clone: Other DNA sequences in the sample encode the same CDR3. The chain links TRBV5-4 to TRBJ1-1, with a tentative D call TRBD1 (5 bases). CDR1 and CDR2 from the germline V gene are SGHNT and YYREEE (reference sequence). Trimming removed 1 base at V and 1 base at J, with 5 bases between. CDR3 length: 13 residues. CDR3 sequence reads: CASSLTGNTEAFF. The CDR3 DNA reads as TGTGCCAGCAGCTTGACAGGGAACACTGAAGCTTTCTTT.

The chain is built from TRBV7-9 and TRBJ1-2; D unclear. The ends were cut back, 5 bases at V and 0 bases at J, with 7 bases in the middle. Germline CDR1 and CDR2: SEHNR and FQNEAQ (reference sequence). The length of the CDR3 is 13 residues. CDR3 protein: CASSQDSNYGYTF. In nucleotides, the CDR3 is TGTGCCAGCAGCCAGGACTCTAACTATGGCTACACCTTC.

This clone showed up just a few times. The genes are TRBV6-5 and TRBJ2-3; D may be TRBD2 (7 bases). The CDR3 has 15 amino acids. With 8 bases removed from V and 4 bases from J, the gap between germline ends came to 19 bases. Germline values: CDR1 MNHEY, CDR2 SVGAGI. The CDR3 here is CASVRGGKSADTQYF. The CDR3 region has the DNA TGTGCCAGCGTGAGGGGGGGGAAAAGCGCAGATACGCAGTATTTT.

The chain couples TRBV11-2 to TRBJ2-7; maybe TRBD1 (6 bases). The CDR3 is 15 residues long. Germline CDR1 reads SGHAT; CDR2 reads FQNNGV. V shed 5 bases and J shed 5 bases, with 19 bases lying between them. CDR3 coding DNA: TGTGCCAGCAGCCCTCGAACAGGGAGCATGGACGAGCAGTACTTC. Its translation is CASSPRTGSMDEQYF.

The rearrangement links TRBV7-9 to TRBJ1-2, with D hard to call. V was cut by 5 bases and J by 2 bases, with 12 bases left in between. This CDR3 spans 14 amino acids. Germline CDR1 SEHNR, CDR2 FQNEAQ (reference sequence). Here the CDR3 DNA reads TGTGCCAGCAGCCCCCTGGTCAGGAACTATGGCTACACCTTC. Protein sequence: CASSPLVRNYGYTF.

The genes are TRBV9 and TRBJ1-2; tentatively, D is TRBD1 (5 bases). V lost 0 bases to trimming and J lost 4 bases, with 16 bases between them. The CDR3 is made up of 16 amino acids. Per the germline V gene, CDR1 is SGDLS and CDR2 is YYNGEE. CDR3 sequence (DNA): TGTGCCAGCAGCGTAGCCATCCAGGGTGCCGGCTATGGCTACACCTTC. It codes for CASSVAIQGAGYGYTF. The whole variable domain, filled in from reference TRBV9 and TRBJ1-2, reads DSGVTQTPKHLITATGQRVTLRCSPRSGDLSVYWYQQSLDQGLQFLIQYYNGEERAKGNILERFSAQQFPDLHSELNLSSLELGDSALYFCASSVAIQGAGYGYTFGSGTRLTVV.

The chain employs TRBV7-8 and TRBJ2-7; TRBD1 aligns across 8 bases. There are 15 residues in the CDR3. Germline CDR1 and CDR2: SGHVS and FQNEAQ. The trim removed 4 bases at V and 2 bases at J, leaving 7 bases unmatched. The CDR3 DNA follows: TGTGCCAGCAGCTCCACACCGACAGGGGCCTACGAGCAGTACTTC. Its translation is CASSSTPTGAYEQYF.

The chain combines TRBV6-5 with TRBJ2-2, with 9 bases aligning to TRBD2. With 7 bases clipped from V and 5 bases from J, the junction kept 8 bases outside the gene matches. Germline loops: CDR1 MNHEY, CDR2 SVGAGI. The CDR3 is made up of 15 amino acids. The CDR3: CASIAGARGTGELFF. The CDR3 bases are TGTGCCAGCATAGCGGGGGCCCGGGGTACCGGGGAGCTGTTTTTT.

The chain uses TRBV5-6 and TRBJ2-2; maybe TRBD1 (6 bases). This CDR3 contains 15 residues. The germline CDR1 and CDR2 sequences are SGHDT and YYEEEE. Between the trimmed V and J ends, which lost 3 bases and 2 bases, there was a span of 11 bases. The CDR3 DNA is TGTGCCAGCAGCTGGGGGCGGACCAACACCGGGGAGCTGTTTTTT. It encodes CASSWGRTNTGELFF.

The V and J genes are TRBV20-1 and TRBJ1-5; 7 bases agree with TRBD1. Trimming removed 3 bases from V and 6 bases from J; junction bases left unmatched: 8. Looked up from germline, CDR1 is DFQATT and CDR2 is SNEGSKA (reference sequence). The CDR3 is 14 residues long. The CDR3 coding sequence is TGCAGTGCTAGTCGTTCTGCAGGGGGTCAGCCCCAGCATTTT. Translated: CSASRSAGGQPQHF.

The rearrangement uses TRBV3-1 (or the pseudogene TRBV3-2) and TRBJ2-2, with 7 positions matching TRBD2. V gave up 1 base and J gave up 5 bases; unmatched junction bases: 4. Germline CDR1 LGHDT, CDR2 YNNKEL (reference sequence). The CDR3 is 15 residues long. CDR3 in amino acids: CASSQGLAVTGELFF. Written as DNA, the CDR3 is TGTGCCAGCAGCCAAGGGCTAGCGGTGACCGGGGAGCTGTTTTTT.

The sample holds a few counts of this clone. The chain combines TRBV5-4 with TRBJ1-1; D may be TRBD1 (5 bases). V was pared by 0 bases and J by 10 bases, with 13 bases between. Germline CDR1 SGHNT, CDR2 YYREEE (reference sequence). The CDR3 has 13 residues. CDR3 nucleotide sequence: TGTGCCAGCAGCTTGGGTGGGGGGATCGGAGCTTTCTTT. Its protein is CASSLGGGIGAFF.

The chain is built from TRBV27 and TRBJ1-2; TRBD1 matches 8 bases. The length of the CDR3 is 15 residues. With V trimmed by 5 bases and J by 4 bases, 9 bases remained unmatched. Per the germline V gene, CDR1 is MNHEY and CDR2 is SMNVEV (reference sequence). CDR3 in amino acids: CASSPSDRVGYGYTF. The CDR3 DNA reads TGTGCCAGCAGTCCATCGGACAGGGTCGGCTATGGCTACACCTTC.

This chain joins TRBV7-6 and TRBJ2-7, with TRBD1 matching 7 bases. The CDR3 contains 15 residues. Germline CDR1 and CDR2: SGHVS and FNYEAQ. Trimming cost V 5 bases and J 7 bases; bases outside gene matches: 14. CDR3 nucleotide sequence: TGTGCCAGCAGCCCGCCGACAGGGTCGCCCTCGGAGCAGTACTTC. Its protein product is CASSPPTGSPSEQYF.

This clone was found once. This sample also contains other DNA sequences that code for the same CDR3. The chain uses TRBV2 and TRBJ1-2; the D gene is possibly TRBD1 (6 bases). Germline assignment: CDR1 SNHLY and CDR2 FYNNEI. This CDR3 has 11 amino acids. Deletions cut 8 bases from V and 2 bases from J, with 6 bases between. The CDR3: CASGGNYGYTF. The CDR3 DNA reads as TGTGCCAGCGGGGGCAACTATGGCTACACCTTC.

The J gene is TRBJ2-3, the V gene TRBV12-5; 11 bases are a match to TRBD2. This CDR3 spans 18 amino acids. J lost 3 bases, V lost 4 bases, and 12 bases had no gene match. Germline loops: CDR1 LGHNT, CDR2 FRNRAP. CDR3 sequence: CASGSLGLAGGPTDTQYF. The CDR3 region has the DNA TGTGCTAGTGGTTCACTGGGGCTAGCGGGAGGACCGACAGATACGCAGTATTTT.

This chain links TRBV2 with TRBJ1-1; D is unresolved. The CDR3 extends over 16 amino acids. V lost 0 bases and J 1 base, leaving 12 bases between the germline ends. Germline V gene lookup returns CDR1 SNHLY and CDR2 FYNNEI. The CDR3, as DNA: TGTGCCAGCAGTGAAGCGCCACCGAAGAGGAACACTGAAGCTTTCTTT. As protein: CASSEAPPKRNTEAFF.

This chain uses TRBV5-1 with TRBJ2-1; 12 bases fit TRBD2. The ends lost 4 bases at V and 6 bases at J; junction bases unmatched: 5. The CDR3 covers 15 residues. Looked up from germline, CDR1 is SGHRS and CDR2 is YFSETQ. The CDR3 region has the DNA TGCGCCAGCAGCAACCTAGCGGGAGGGTCCAATGAGCAGTTCTTC. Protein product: CASSNLAGGSNEQFF.

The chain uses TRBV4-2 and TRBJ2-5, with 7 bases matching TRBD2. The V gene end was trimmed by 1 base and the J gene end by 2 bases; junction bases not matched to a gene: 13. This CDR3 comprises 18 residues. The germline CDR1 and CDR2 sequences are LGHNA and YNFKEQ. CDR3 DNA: TGTGCCAGCAGCCAAGGTACTTTCGGCCTAGCGGTACAAGAGACCCAGTACTTC. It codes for CASSQGTFGLAVQETQYF.

The DNA for the CDR3 is TGCGCCAGCAGCCGTCCGGAGCGGAACACCGGGGAGCTGTTTTTT. As protein: CASSRPERNTGELFF. This chain joins TRBV5-1 and TRBJ2-2; D is unresolved. V was trimmed by 4 bases and J by 1 base, leaving 11 bases between them. CDR1 and CDR2 from the germline V gene are SGHRS and YFSETQ. CDR3 length equals 15 residues.

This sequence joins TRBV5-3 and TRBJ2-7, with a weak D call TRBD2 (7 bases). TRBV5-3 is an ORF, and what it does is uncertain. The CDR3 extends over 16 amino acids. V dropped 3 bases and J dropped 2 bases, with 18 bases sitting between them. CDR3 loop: CARSYLWGGLAYEQYF. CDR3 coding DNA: TGTGCCAGAAGCTACCTCTGGGGGGGGCTTGCCTACGAGCAGTACTTC.

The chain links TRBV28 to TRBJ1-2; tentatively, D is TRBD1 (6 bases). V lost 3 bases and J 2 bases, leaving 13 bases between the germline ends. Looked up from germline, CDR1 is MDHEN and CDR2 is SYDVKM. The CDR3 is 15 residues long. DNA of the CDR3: TGTGCCAGCAGTTTGCGGGGGGCGCCGAACTATGGCTACACCTTC. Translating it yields CASSLRGAPNYGYTF.

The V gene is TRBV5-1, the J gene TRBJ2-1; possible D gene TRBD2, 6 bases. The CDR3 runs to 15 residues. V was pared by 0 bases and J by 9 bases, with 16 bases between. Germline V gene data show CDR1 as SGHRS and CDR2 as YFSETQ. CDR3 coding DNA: TGCGCCAGCAGCTTGGTGGGACGCGGCGGGGTTGAGCAGTTCTTC. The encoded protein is CASSLVGRGGVEQFF.

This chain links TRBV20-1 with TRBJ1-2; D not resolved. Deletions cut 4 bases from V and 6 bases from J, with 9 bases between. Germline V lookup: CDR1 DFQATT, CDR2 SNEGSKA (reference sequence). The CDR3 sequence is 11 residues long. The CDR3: CSATKGDGYTF. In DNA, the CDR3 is TGCAGTGCTACCAAAGGAGATGGCTACACCTTC.

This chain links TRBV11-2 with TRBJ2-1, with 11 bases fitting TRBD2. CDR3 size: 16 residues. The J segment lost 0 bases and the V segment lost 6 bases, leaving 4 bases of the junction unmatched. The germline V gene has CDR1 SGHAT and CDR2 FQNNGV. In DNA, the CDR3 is TGTGCCAGCAGGCCTAGCGGGGGGAGCTCCTACAATGAGCAGTTCTTC. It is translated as CASRPSGGSSYNEQFF.

The CDR3 is CASSFRGPPPGYTF. In nucleotides, the CDR3 is TGTGCCAGCAGTTTTAGGGGGCCTCCGCCTGGCTACACCTTC. V and J are TRBV28 and TRBJ1-2, with 7 nucleotides matching TRBD1. The CDR3 is made up of 14 amino acids. The junction had 8 bases not matched to a gene; V was cut back by 3 bases and J by 7 bases. Germline V gene lookup returns CDR1 MDHEN and CDR2 SYDVKM.

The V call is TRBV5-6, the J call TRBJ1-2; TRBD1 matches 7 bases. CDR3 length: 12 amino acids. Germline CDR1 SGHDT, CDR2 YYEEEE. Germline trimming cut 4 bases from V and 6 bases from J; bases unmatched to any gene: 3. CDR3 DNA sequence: TGTGCCAGCAGCAAAGGGGGCCATGGCTACACCTTC. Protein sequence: CASSKGGHGYTF.